The rows below give T cell receptor beta chains drawn from one sample of a study of shared T cell receptors in the human thymus. TCRdb's table, derived via immunoSEQ multiplex PCR, lists solely in-frame clones and lacks some. The sample lists hundreds of thousands of clones, about 80% occurring once. This sample also belongs to another study, concerning human thymus T cells.

The specimen sequenced was thymocytes. These receptors were taken from a boy under two years old with a congenital heart defect. The CDR3 runs from the conserved cysteine through the conserved F or W. D genes are given only for firm matches. The size entry is marked missing in some rows and otherwise reads once, few, many or a size class.

CASSQDNRGPTEAFF,TGTGCCAGCAGCCAAGATAACAGGGGGCCCACTGAAGCTTTCTTT,-,TRBV4-2,TRBJ1-1,15,TRBD1
CATSRDRLLNTETQYF,TGTGCCACCAGCAGAGATCGGTTGCTTAATACAGAGACCCAGTACTTC,-,TRBV15,TRBJ2-5,16,-
CASSIGGQGAYEQYF,TGTGCCAGCAGCATCGGTGGACAGGGGGCCTACGAGCAGTACTTC,-,TRBV28,TRBJ2-7,15,TRBD1
CASSKNEDSAYEQYF,TGTGCCAGCAGCAAAAATGAGGACAGCGCCTACGAGCAGTACTTC,-,TRBV5-8,TRBJ2-7,15,-
CASSEGRKGDEQFF,TGTGCCAGCAGTGAGGGGAGGAAAGGCGATGAGCAGTTCTTC,-,TRBV6-4,TRBJ2-1,14,-
CSAERRGGPNEQFF,TGCAGCGCCGAACGGCGGGGCGGGCCTAATGAGCAGTTCTTC,-,TRBV29-1,TRBJ2-1,14,-
CASSLIPGLAVARTGELFF,TGTGCCAGCAGTTTAATTCCGGGACTAGCGGTGGCGCGGACCGGGGAGCTGTTTTTT,-,TRBV28,TRBJ2-2,19,TRBD2
CASSLAPAGRPYEQYF,TGTGCCAGCAGCTTAGCGCCAGCGGGTCGACCCTACGAGCAGTACTTC,-,TRBV7-6,TRBJ2-7,16,-
CASNPGGGITGELFF,TGTGCCAGCAACCCTGGAGGGGGCATCACCGGGGAGCTGTTTTTT,-,TRBV9,TRBJ2-2,15,-
CASSDPRTTNGQFF,TGTGCCAGCAGTGACCCCCGGACTACTAATGGGCAGTTCTTC,once,TRBV28,TRBJ2-1,14,-
CASSQAPFRGGNYSNQPQHF,TGCGCCAGCAGCCAAGCCCCTTTTAGGGGGGGGAACTATAGCAATCAGCCCCAGCATTTT,-,TRBV4-3,TRBJ1-5,20,-
CASSSPRIGDSSTDTQYF,TGTGCCAGCAGCTCCCCGAGAATTGGAGACTCTAGCACAGATACGCAGTATTTT,few,TRBV7-9,TRBJ2-3,18,-
CASSEGSCGANVLTF,TGTGCCAGCAGTGAGGGGAGTTGTGGGGCCAACGTCCTGACTTTC,-,TRBV2,TRBJ2-6,15,-
CSVGEGTEAFF,TGCAGCGTTGGGGAGGGGACTGAAGCTTTCTTT,-,TRBV29-1,TRBJ1-1,11,-
CASSAMGLFYNEQFF,TGTGCCAGCAGCGCTATGGGACTCTTCTACAATGAGCAGTTCTTC,few,TRBV9,TRBJ2-1,15,-
CASSYPGTSGYNEQFF,TGTGCCAGCAGCTACCCAGGGACTAGCGGATACAATGAGCAGTTCTTC,-,TRBV5-6,TRBJ2-1,16,TRBD2
CASSFSSGVSSYNEQFF,TGTGCCAGCAGTTTCTCGAGTGGAGTTAGCTCCTACAATGAGCAGTTCTTC,-,TRBV27,TRBJ2-1,17,-
CASSQKIPTRLTSSEGYTF,TGCGCCAGCAGCCAAAAGATTCCCACTCGCCTAACCTCATCGGAGGGCTACACCTTC,-,TRBV4-1,TRBJ1-2,19,-
CASSLDRAETQYF,TGTGCCAGCAGCTTAGACAGGGCAGAGACCCAGTACTTC,-,TRBV7-2,TRBJ2-5,13,-
CASSPRDRGNNYGYTF,TGTGCCAGCAGCCCCCGGGACAGGGGGAATAACTATGGCTACACCTTC,few,TRBV5-4,TRBJ1-2,16,TRBD1
CASSYSAGPGLQFF,TGTGCCAGCAGTTACTCGGCGGGGCCGGGTTTGCAGTTCTTC,-,TRBV6-5,TRBJ2-1,14,-
CASSDTGGSSYNEQFF,TGTGCCAGCAGCGACACTGGCGGGAGCTCCTACAATGAGCAGTTCTTC,-,TRBV5-6,TRBJ2-1,16,TRBD2
CASSRRTRSTEAFF,TGTGCCAGCAGCCGGAGGACGCGTAGTACTGAAGCTTTCTTT,-,TRBV14,TRBJ1-1,14,-
CASSRDRDRDEQYF,TGTGCCAGCAGCCGCGACCGGGACAGGGACGAGCAGTACTTC,-,TRBV11-2,TRBJ2-7,14,TRBD1
CASSDSGNEQFF,TGTGCCAGCAGCGATAGCGGGAATGAGCAGTTCTTC,-,TRBV7-9,TRBJ2-1,12,TRBD2
CASYIQGNAEAFF,TGCGCCAGCTATATCCAGGGGAACGCTGAAGCTTTCTTT,-,TRBV5-1,TRBJ1-1,13,-
CASSLGLYAVEQYF,TGTGCCAGCAGTTTGGGACTATACGCCGTCGAGCAGTACTTC,-,TRBV27,TRBJ2-7,14,TRBD2
CASSPPDRFDEQYF,TGTGCCAGCTCACCACCGGACAGGTTCGACGAGCAGTACTTC,-,TRBV18,TRBJ2-7,14,TRBD1
CASSARRTASYNEQFF,TGTGCCAGCAGTGCCCGAAGGACAGCCTCCTACAATGAGCAGTTCTTC,-,TRBV25-1,TRBJ2-1,16,-
CAWGGLAGQDTQYF,TGTGCCTGGGGGGGACTAGCGGGTCAAGATACGCAGTATTTT,once,TRBV30,TRBJ2-3,14,TRBD2
CASSVVGTGRMIYNEQFF,TGTGCCAGCAGCGTAGTGGGAACGGGGAGGATGATTTACAATGAGCAGTTCTTC,-,TRBV9,TRBJ2-1,18,-
CASSLAGTDTQYF,TGTGCCAGCAGTTTGGCAGGGACAGATACGCAGTATTTT,-,TRBV28,TRBJ2-3,13,-
CASSHTGGGTGELFF,TGTGCCAGCAGCCACACAGGGGGGGGCACCGGGGAGCTGTTTTTT,-,TRBV27,TRBJ2-2,15,-
CATSRDPSKGDTGELFF,TGTGCCACCAGCAGGGACCCATCGAAGGGGGACACCGGGGAGCTGTTTTTT,-,TRBV15,TRBJ2-2,17,-
CASSDGLRQELTDSGNTIYF,TGTGCCAGCAGTGATGGATTAAGACAGGAGCTGACTGACTCTGGAAACACCATATATTTT,-,TRBV2,TRBJ1-3,20,-
CASSRTVEAFF,TGTGCCAGCAGTAGGACAGTTGAAGCTTTCTTT,few,TRBV28,TRBJ1-1,11,-
CASSGGSVSNEKLFF,TGTGCCAGCAGCGGAGGGTCGGTCTCTAATGAAAAACTGTTTTTT,-,TRBV2,TRBJ1-4,15,-
CASSDSSGRALNEQYF,TGTGCCAGCAGTGACTCTTCGGGGAGGGCCCTAAACGAGCAGTACTTC,-,TRBV6-4,TRBJ2-7,16,TRBD2
CASSLPPYLAKNIQYF,TGTGCCAGCAGTTTACCTCCTTATCTAGCCAAAAACATTCAGTACTTC,-,TRBV28,TRBJ2-4,16,-
CAIPTCRHNEQFF,TGCGCCATTCCGACTTGTCGCCACAATGAGCAGTTCTTC,-,TRBV10-2,TRBJ2-1,13,-
CASSAGRDLAKNIQYF,TGTGCCAGCAGTGCGGGGCGGGATTTAGCCAAAAACATTCAGTACTTC,few,TRBV25-1,TRBJ2-4,16,-
CASSLETSGTDTQYF,TGTGCCAGCAGCCTCGAGACTAGCGGCACAGATACGCAGTATTTT,few,TRBV5-5,TRBJ2-3,15,TRBD2
CASSSTGTSGLGRTGELFF,TGCGCCAGCAGCTCTACCGGGACTAGCGGCCTAGGGCGGACCGGGGAGCTGTTTTTT,once,TRBV5-1,TRBJ2-2,19,TRBD2
CASSESVYDNRPQGSSYNEQFF,TGCGCCAGCAGTGAGTCGGTGTATGATAATAGGCCACAGGGGTCATCCTACAATGAGCAGTTCTTC,-,TRBV10-1,TRBJ2-1,22,TRBD1
CASSLGWLQYF,TGTGCCAGCAGCTTAGGCTGGCTGCAGTATTTT,-,TRBV7-8,TRBJ2-3,11,-
CASSSPSGDTGELFF,TGTGCCAGCAGTTCTCCCTCGGGGGACACCGGGGAGCTGTTTTTT,-,TRBV6-5,TRBJ2-2,15,-
CASSMRGQDNQPQHF,TGTGCCAGTAGTATGCGGGGGCAGGACAATCAGCCCCAGCATTTT,-,TRBV19,TRBJ1-5,15,-
CASSLAGITGELFF,TGCGCCAGCAGCCTAGCGGGCATCACCGGGGAGCTGTTTTTT,-,TRBV4-3,TRBJ2-2,14,TRBD2
CASSLGTGQSSGANVLTF,TGTGCCAGCAGTTTAGGTACAGGGCAATCCTCTGGGGCCAACGTCCTGACTTTC,-,TRBV27,TRBJ2-6,18,-